The clone carrying this T cell receptor beta chain was seen once. Its antigen is currently unknown. These data come from a study of graft-versus-host responses after intestinal transplantation. At the level of the study: Transplantation in recipients was multivisceral, liver-intestinal, or isolated intestinal. Each recipient received anti-thymocyte globulin induction, then tacrolimus and steroids for 2 to 4 years.

Assay used: immunoSEQ multiplex PCR; TCRdb lists only in-frame clones, some missing. The data hold approximately 88,000 clones, with approximately 94% observed a single time. Trimming removed 0 bases at V and 6 bases at J, with 9 bases between. The CDR3 length is 14 residues. Germline loops: CDR1 MGHRA, CDR2 YSYEKL. General observations from the study: Present in recipient marrow, GvH clones included some that appeared first in ileum or blood.

The V and J genes are TRBV4-1 and TRBJ1-5; D gene uncertain. This TCR derives from a human donor who was the organ donor for an intestinal transplant. The sample consisted of unstimulated CD4+ T cells sorted from spleen or lymph node cells, taken before transplant. CDR3 residues: CASSQELEGQPQHF. CDR3 nucleotide sequence: TGCGCCAGCAGCCAAGAATTGGAAGGTCAGCCCCAGCATTTT.